This record looks at one T cell receptor beta chain sequence and its context. This sample is drawn from a study of blood T cells in healthy people across ages. Sample-barcoded 5' priming and a J-beta primer mix drove a second PCR of about 7 to 12 cycles. TCRdb redid the calling of the 5' RACE reads with MiXCR, one entry per CDR3 protein. The repertoire holds approximately 800,000 distinct CDR3 sequences, with about 45% as singletons. The material sequenced was blood. The sequence was obtained from an elderly man in good health.

The CDR3 DNA reads TGTGCCAGCAGTGCTAGGGGGGCGCCGGATACGCAGTATTTT. Encoded protein: CASSARGAPDTQYF. The chain carries TRBV27 and TRBJ2-3; either TRBD1 or TRBD2 may fit D (6 bases each). The CDR3 spans 14 residues. Germline CDR1 reads MNHEY; CDR2 reads SMNVEV (reference sequence). Trimming left V 5 bases short and J 6 bases short, with 15 bases between.